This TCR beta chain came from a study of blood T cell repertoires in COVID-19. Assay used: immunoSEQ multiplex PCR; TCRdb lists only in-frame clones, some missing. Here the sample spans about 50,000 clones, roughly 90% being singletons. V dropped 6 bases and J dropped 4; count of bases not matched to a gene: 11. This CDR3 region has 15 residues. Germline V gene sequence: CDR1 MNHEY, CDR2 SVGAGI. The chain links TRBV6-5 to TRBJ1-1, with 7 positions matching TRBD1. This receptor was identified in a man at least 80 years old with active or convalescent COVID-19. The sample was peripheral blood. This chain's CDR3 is CASRERQGVITEAFF. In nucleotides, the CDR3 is TGTGCCAGCAGGGAGAGACAGGGAGTTATCACTGAAGCTTTCTTT.